Listed below are T cell receptor beta chains from one sample, sequenced in a study of prognosis after radiotherapy for stage I lung cancer. TCRdb processed the multiplex PCR reads anew with MiXCR; each CDR3 protein has one entry. The sample records some 13,000 distinct CDR3 sequences, roughly 50% being singletons. The specimen comprised PBMCs, sampled before or after stereotactic body radiation therapy (not recorded which). These receptors were obtained from a donor over 45 with non-small cell lung cancer. Both conserved end residues are part of each CDR3. A D gene is named only where the DNA matches it firmly. Some rows have no size entry. The others give once, few or many, or a class for an expanded clone.

D: TRBD2
V: TRBV9
J: TRBJ2-7
size: .
CDR3: CASSVAGVAGGKEQYF
DNA: TGTGCCAGCAGCGTAGCTGGAGTAGCGGGAGGTAAAGAGCAGTACTTC

D: .
V: TRBV6-5
J: TRBJ2-7
size: many
CDR3: CASSYSSGGYEQYF
DNA: TGTGCCAGCAGTTACTCGAGTGGGGGCTACGAGCAGTACTTC

D: TRBD2
V: TRBV7-2
J: TRBJ2-7
size: medium-sized
CDR3: CASSLEVTSGYEQYF
DNA: TGTGCCAGCAGCTTAGAGGTCACTAGCGGCTACGAGCAGTACTTC

D: TRBD1
V: TRBV20-1
J: TRBJ1-4
size: .
CDR3: CSALGQGDEKLFF
DNA: TGCAGTGCACTGGGCCAGGGGGACGAAAAACTGTTTTTT

D: TRBD2
V: TRBV5-5
J: TRBJ2-3
size: many
CDR3: CASSTHNRPSGDTQYF
DNA: TGTGCCAGCAGCACACACAATCGCCCTAGCGGGGATACGCAGTATTTT

D: TRBD2
V: TRBV7-9
J: TRBJ2-5
size: few
CDR3: CASSFLAGGLQETQYF
DNA: TGTGCCAGCAGCTTCTTAGCGGGAGGGCTCCAAGAGACCCAGTACTTC

D: .
V: TRBV7-2
J: TRBJ1-2
size: few
CDR3: CASSPRRNYGYTF
DNA: TGTGCCAGCAGCCCACGTCGGAACTATGGCTACACCTTC

D: .
V: TRBV20-1
J: TRBJ1-5
size: many
CDR3: CSATLGGTNQPQHF
DNA: TGCAGTGCCACCTTGGGAGGCACCAATCAGCCCCAGCATTTT

D: TRBD1
V: TRBV6-5
J: TRBJ2-3
size: .
CDR3: CASSSVNPTPTGDMQYF
DNA: TGTGCCAGCAGTTCCGTTAACCCGACCCCCACAGGGGATATGCAGTATTTT

D: .
V: TRBV6-9
J: TRBJ2-7
size: .
CDR3: CATESMGEQYF
DNA: TGTGCCACCGAATCGATGGGCGAGCAGTACTTC

D: TRBD2
V: TRBV7-8
J: TRBJ2-3
size: .
CDR3: CASTILAGYTQYF
DNA: TGTGCCAGCACCATACTAGCGGGGTATACGCAGTATTTC

D: TRBD2
V: TRBV20-1
J: TRBJ2-5
size: many
CDR3: CSARGLAGVIEETQYF
DNA: TGCAGTGCTAGGGGACTAGCGGGAGTAATAGAAGAGACCCAGTACTTC

D: TRBD1
V: TRBV27
J: TRBJ1-6
size: .
CDR3: CASSLTGTGNSPLHF
DNA: TGTGCCAGCAGTTTAACCGGGACAGGGAATTCACCCCTCCACTTT

D: TRBD1
V: TRBV4-3
J: TRBJ1-1
size: many
CDR3: CASSQEVRGQAGAFF
DNA: TGCGCCAGCAGCCAAGAAGTGAGGGGGCAAGCTGGGGCTTTCTTT

D: .
V: TRBV12-3/TRBV12-4
J: TRBJ1-5
size: .
CDR3: CASTPWGVRNQPQHF
DNA: TGTGCCAGCACTCCCTGGGGAGTACGCAATCAGCCCCAGCATTTT

D: TRBD2
V: TRBV19
J: TRBJ2-1
size: .
CDR3: CASSLGGPTSGRNEQFF
DNA: TGTGCCAGTAGCCTGGGGGGCCCTACTAGCGGGAGGAATGAGCAGTTCTTC

D: .
V: TRBV11-2
J: TRBJ2-4
size: .
CDR3: CAISLGPGAPNRWDIQYF
DNA: TGTGCCATCAGCTTAGGTCCGGGCGCTCCGAACAGATGGGACATTCAGTACTTC

D: .
V: TRBV9
J: TRBJ2-7
size: medium-sized
CDR3: CASSARQGTEQYF
DNA: TGTGCCAGCAGCGCCAGGCAGGGCACGGAGCAGTACTTC

D: .
V: TRBV5-1
J: TRBJ2-1
size: .
CDR3: CASSSRVEQFF
DNA: TGCGCCAGCAGTTCGAGGGTGGAGCAGTTCTTC

D: TRBD1
V: TRBV9
J: TRBJ2-1
size: .
CDR3: CASSVTGQFHNEQFF
DNA: TGTGCCAGCAGCGTAACGGGACAGTTTCACAATGAGCAGTTCTTC

D: .
V: TRBV15
J: TRBJ2-7
size: medium-sized
CDR3: CATSRGQNTYEQYF
DNA: TGTGCCACCAGCAGAGGGCAGAATACATACGAGCAGTACTTC

D: TRBD1
V: TRBV5-1
J: TRBJ2-5
size: many
CDR3: CASSLAGTGGGETQYF
DNA: TGCGCCAGCAGCTTGGCCGGGACAGGGGGAGGGGAGACCCAGTACTTC

D: .
V: TRBV5-6
J: TRBJ1-2
size: many
CDR3: CASSPRDGIGYTF
DNA: TGTGCCAGCAGCCCAAGGGACGGAATTGGCTACACCTTC

D: TRBD2
V: TRBV5-1
J: TRBJ2-1
size: .
CDR3: CASSRGTSGLTYSYNEQFF
DNA: TGCGCCAGCAGCAGAGGGACTAGCGGGCTCACGTACTCCTACAATGAGCAGTTCTTC

D: TRBD2
V: TRBV20-1
J: TRBJ2-3
size: medium-sized
CDR3: CSAGQTSGIGTDTQYF
DNA: TGCAGTGCTGGCCAAACTAGCGGGATCGGCACAGATACGCAGTATTTT

D: .
V: TRBV30
J: TRBJ2-2
size: .
CDR3: CAWRMGRGGELFF
DNA: TGTGCCTGGAGGATGGGGAGAGGAGGGGAGCTGTTTTTT

D: TRBD2
V: TRBV20-1
J: TRBJ2-3
size: .
CDR3: CSARASGRAEDTQYF
DNA: TGCAGTGCTAGGGCCAGCGGGAGGGCAGAAGATACGCAGTATTTT

D: .
V: TRBV6-1
J: TRBJ2-2
size: medium-sized
CDR3: CASSGPSHTGELFF
DNA: TGTGCCAGCAGTGGGCCCTCGCACACCGGGGAGCTGTTTTTT